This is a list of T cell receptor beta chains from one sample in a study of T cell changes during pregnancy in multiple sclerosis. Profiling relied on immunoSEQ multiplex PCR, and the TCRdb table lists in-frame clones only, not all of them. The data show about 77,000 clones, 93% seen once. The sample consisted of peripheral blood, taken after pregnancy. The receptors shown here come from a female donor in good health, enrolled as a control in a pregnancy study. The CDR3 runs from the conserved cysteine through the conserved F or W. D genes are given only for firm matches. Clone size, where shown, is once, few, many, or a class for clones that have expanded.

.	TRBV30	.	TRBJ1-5	TGTGCCTGGAGTGGTACGGGGGGAAGTGATAGCAATCAGCCCCAGCATTTT	CAWSGTGGSDSNQPQHF
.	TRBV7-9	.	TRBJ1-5	TGTGCCAGCAGCCCGGGTACTAGCAATCAGCCCCAGCATTTT	CASSPGTSNQPQHF
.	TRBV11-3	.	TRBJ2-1	TGTGCCAGCAGCTTAGTCTTCGGGAGTGAGCAGTTCTTC	CASSLVFGSEQFF
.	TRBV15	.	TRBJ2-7	TGTGCCACCAGCAGAGATTTACCGGCAGGGCCTTCCTACGAGCAGTACTTC	CATSRDLPAGPSYEQYF
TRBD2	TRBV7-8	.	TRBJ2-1	TGTGCCAGCAGCTTACGACTAGCGGGAGGCGATGAGCAGTTCTTC	CASSLRLAGGDEQFF
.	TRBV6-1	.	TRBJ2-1	TGTGCCAGCAGTTCGACACTTTACAATGAGCAGTTCTTC	CASSSTLYNEQFF
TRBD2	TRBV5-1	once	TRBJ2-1	TGCGCCAGCAGCTTATACCTAGCGGGGGTTTACCCCTACAATGAGCAGTTCTTC	CASSLYLAGVYPYNEQFF
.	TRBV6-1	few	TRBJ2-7	TGTGCCAGCACCCCCGAGGGTAGCCGGGAGTGGTACTTC	CASTPEGSREWYF
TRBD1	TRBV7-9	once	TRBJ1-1	TGTGCCAGCCGATCTTCTTTTTACGGGACAGACACGAACACTGAAGCTTTCTTT	CASRSSFYGTDTNTEAFF
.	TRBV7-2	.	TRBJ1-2	TGTGCCAGCAGCTTAGTCGGGGGTGATGGCTACACCTTC	CASSLVGGDGYTF
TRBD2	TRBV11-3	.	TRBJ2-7	TGTGCCAGCAGCTTAGGAGGGACTAGCGGGAGAGAGCAGTACTTC	CASSLGGTSGREQYF
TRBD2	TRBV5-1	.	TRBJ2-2	TGCGCCAGCAGCCTCCGGGGGGACCGGACCGGGGAGCTGTTTTTT	CASSLRGDRTGELFF
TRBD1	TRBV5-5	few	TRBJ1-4	TGTGCCAGCAGCTCCCGACAGGGAGGAACTAATGAAAAACTGTTTTTT	CASSSRQGGTNEKLFF
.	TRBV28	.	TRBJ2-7	TGTGCCAGCATGGGTGGCCCCAGGCAATCCTACGAGCAGTACTTC	CASMGGPRQSYEQYF
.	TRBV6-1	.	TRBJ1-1	TGTGCCAGCAGTGAACCCAGAATCCATTTCTTT	CASSEPRIHFF
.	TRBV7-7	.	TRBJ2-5	TGTGCTAGCAGTTCTGGACAGCAAGAGACCCAGTACTTC	CASSSGQQETQYF
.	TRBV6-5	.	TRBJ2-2	TGTGCCAGCAGTCAGGGTAGAACCGGGGAGCTGTTTTTT	CASSQGRTGELFF
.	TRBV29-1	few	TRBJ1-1	TGCAGCGTTGACGGATCCCAGGGGAACACTGAAGCTTTCTTT	CSVDGSQGNTEAFF
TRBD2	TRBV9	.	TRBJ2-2	TGTGCCAGCAGCGTAGAGGAGAAACTAGCGGGAGGGCCGAACACCGGGGAGCTGTTTTTT	CASSVEEKLAGGPNTGELFF
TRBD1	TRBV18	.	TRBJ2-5	TGTGCCAGCTCACAAACGATTGACAGGGTAGAGACCCAGTACTTC	CASSQTIDRVETQYF
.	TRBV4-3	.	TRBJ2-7	TGCGCCAGCAGCCAAAAACTAGGGAGTTGGGAGCAGTACTTC	CASSQKLGSWEQYF
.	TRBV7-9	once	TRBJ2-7	TGTGCCAGCAGCTTAGATCGGGTTAGCGACGAGCAGTACTTC	CASSLDRVSDEQYF